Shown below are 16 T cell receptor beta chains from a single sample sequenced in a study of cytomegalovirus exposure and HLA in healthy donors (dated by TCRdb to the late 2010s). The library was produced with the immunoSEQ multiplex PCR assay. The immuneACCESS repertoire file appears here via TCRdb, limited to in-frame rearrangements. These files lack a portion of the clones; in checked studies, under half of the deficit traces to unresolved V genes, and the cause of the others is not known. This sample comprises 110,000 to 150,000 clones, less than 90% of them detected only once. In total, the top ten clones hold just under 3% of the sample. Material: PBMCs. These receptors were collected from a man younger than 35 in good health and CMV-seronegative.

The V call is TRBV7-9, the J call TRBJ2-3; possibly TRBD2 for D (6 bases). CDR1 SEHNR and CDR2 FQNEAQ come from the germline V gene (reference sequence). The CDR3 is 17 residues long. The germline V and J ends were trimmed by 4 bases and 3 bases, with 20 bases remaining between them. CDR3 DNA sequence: TGTGCCAGCAGCTCCCCTTTGGCGGGGCCGGAAACAGATACGCAGTATTTT. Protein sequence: CASSSPLAGPETDTQYF.

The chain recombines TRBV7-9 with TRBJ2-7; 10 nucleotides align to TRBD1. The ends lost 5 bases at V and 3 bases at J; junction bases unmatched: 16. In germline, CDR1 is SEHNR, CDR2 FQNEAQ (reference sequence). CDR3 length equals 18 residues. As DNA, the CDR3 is TGTGCCAGCAGCGACCGGGACAGGGGAGTCTGGGACTACTACGAGCAGTACTTC. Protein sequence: CASSDRDRGVWDYYEQYF.

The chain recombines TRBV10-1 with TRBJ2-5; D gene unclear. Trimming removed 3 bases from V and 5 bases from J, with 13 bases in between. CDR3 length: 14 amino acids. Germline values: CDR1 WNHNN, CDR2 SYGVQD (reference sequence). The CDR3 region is CASSDHGPEETQYF. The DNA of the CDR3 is TGCGCCAGCAGTGATCATGGGCCAGAGGAGACCCAGTACTTC.

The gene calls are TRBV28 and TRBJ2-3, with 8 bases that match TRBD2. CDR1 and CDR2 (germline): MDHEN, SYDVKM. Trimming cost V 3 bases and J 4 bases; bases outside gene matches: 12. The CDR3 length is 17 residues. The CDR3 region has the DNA TGTGCCAGCAGTTTCCCCAGCGGGAGAGTCGTGTCAGATACGCAGTATTTT. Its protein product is CASSFPSGRVVSDTQYF.

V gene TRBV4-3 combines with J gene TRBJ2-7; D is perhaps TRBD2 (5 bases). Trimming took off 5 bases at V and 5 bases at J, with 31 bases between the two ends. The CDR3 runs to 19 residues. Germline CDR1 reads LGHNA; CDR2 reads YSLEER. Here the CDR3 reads CASSFTWRSSLLTVHEQYF. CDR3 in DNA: TGCGCCAGCAGCTTTACCTGGCGGTCTAGCTTACTCACTGTTCACGAGCAGTACTTC.

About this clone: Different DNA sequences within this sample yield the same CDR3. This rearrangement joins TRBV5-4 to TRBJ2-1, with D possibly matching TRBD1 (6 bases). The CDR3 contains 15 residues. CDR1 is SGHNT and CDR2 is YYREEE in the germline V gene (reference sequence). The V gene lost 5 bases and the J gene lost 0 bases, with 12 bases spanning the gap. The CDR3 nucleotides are TGTGCCAGCAGTCCGACAGGAGACTCCTACAATGAGCAGTTCTTC. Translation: CASSPTGDSYNEQFF.

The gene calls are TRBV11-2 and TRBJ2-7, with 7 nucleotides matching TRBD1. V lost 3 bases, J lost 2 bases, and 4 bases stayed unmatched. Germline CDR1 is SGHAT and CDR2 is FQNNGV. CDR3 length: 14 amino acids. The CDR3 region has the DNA TGTGCCAGCAGCTTCGGGACAGCTACCTACGAGCAGTACTTC. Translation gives CASSFGTATYEQYF.

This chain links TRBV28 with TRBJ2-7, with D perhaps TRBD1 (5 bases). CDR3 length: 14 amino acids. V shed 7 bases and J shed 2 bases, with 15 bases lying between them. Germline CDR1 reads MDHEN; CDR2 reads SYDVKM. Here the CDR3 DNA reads TGTGCCAGCACAGGTACAGGACCCCCCTACGAGCAGTACTTC. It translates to CASTGTGPPYEQYF.

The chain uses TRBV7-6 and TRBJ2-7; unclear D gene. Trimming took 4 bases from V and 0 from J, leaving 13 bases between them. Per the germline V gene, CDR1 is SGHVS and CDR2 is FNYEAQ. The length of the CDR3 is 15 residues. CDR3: CASSSSILPSYEQYF. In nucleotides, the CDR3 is TGTGCCAGCAGCTCGTCGATCCTACCCTCCTACGAGCAGTACTTC.

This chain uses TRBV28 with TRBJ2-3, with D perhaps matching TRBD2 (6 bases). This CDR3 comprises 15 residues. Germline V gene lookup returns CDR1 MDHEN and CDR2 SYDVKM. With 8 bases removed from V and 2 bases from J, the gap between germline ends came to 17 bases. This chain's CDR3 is CASASPGGLTDTQYF. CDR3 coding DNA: TGTGCCAGCGCATCCCCCGGGGGACTCACAGATACGCAGTATTTT.

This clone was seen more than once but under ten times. The CDR3 DNA reads TGTGCCAGCAGCGGACAGGGGCGCCGGTTGGATACGCAGTATTTT. It is translated as CASSGQGRRLDTQYF. The V gene is TRBV14, the J gene TRBJ2-3; 9 nucleotides agree with TRBD1. V was clipped by 5 bases and J by 6 bases; unmatched bases: 9. The CDR3 consists of 15 residues. Germline V gene data show CDR1 as SGHDN and CDR2 as FVKESK.

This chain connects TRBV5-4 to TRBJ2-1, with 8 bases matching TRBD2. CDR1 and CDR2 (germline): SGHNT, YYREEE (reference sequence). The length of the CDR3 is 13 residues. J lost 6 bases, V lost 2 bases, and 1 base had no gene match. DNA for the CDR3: TGTGCCAGCAGCTTAGGACTAGCCAATGAGCAGTTCTTC. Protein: CASSLGLANEQFF.

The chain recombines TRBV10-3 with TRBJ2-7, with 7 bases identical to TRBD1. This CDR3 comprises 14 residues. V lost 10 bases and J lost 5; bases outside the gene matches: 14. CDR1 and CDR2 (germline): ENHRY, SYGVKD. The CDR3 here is CATALGGDGDEQYF. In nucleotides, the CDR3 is TGTGCCACCGCACTAGGGGGCGACGGTGACGAGCAGTACTTC.

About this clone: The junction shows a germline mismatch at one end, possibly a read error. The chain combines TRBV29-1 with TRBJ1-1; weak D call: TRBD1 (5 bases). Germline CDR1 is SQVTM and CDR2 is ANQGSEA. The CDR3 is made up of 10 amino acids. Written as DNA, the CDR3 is TGCAGCGTGGTGGACACCCGCACGCTCTTT. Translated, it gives CSVVDTRTLF.

The CDR3 DNA reads TGTGCCAGCAGGAATAGCGGGGCGGGGACAGATACGCAGTATTTT. Encoded protein: CASRNSGAGTDTQYF. The rearrangement joins TRBV6-1 to TRBJ2-3; 8 bases agree with TRBD2. CDR1 and CDR2 (germline): MNHNS, SASEGT. V was clipped by 6 bases and J by 3 bases; unmatched bases: 8. CDR3 size: 15 residues.

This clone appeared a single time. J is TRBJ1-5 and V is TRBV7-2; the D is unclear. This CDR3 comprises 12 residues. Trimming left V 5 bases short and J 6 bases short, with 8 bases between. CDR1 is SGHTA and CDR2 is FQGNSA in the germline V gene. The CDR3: CASSPRGQPQHF. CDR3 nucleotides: TGTGCCAGCAGCCCCCGCGGTCAGCCCCAGCATTTT. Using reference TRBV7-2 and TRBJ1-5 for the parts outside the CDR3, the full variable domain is GAGVSQSPSNKVTEKGKDVELRCDPISGHTALYWYRQSLGQGLEFLIYFQGNSAPDKSGLPSDRFSAERTGGSVSTLTIQRTQQEDSAVYLCASSPRGQPQHFGDGTRLSIL.